Sequencing of this TCR beta chain was carried out in a study of cytomegalovirus exposure and HLA in healthy donors. Sequenced by immunoSEQ multiplex PCR; TCRdb stores in-frame clones only, minus some. Of about 150,000 clones in the sample, approximately 94% are singletons; the top ten hold around 1.9%. The CDR3 contains 17 residues. The V and J ends lost 5 bases and 6 bases, in that order; junction bases with no gene match: 9. From germline, CDR1 is MNHEY and CDR2 SMNVEV (reference sequence). The genes are TRBV27 and TRBJ2-1, with TRBD2 matching over 14 bases. The TCR sequence derives from a man in his late teens or twenties in good health and CMV-seropositive. The source material was PBMCs. The CDR3 DNA follows: TGTGCCAGCAGTATAATCCCGACTAGCGGGGGGGGCAATGAGCAGTTCTTC. Translation gives CASSIIPTSGGGNEQFF.